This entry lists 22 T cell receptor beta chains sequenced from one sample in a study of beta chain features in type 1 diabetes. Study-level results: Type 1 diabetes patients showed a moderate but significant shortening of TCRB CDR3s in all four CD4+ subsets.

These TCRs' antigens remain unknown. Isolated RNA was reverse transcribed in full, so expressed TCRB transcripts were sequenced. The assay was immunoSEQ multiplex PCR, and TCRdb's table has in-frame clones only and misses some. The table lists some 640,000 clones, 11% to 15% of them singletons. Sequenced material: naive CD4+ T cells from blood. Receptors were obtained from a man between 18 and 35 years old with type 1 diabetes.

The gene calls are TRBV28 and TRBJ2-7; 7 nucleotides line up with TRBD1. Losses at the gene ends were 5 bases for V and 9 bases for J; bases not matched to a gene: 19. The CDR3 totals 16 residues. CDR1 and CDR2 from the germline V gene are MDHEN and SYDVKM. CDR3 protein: CASSPAVTGSPGAQYF. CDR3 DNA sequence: TGTGCCAGCAGTCCCGCCGTGACAGGGTCCCCTGGCGCGCAGTACTTC.

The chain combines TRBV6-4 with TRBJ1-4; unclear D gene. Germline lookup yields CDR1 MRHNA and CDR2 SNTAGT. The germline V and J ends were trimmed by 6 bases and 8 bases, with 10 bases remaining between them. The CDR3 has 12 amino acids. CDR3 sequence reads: CASSIRPEKLFF. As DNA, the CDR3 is TGTGCCAGCAGCATACGACCCGAAAAACTGTTTTTT.

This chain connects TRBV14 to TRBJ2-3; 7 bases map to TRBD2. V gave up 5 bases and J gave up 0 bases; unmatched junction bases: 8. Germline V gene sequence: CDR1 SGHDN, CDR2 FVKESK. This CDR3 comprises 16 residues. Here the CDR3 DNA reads TGTGCCAGCAGCGAAGGGAGTAGCGGGAGCACAGATACGCAGTATTTT. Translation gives CASSEGSSGSTDTQYF.

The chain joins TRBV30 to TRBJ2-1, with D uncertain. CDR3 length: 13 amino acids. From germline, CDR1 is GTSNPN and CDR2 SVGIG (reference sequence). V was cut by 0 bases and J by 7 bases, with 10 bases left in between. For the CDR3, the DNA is TGTGCCTGGAGTGTTGCAGACCGTAATGAGCAGTTCTTC. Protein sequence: CAWSVADRNEQFF.

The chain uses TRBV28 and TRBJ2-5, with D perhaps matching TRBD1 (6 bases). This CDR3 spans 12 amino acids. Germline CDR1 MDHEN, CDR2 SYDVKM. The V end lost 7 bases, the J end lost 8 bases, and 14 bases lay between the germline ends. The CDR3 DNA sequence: TGTGCCAGCAAGCGCCAGGGGCTAACCCAGTACTTC. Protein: CASKRQGLTQYF.

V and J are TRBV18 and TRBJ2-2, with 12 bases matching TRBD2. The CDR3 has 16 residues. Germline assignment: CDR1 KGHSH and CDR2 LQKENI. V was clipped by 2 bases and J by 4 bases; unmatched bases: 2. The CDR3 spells CASSPGLAGITGELFF. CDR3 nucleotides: TGTGCCAGCTCACCAGGACTAGCGGGAATCACCGGGGAGCTGTTTTTT.

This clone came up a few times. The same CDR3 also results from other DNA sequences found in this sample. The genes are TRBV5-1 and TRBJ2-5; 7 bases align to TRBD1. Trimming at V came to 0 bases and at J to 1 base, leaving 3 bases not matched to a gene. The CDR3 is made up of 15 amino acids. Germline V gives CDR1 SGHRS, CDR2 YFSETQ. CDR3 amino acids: CASSLAPGGQETQYF. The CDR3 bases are TGCGCCAGCAGCTTGGCCCCAGGGGGCCAAGAGACCCAGTACTTC.

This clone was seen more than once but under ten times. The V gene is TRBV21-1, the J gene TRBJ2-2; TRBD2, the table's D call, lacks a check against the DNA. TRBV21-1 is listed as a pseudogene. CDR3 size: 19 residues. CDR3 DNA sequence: TGTGCCAGCAGCGGGCCCCCAGCTCTAGCGGGGGGGTCCACCGGGGAGCTGTTTTTT. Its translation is CASSGPPALAGGSTGELFF.

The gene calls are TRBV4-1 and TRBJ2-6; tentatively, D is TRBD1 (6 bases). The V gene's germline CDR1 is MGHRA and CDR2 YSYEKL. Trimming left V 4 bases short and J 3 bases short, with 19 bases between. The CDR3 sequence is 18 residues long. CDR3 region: CASSLPTGYRVGANVLTF. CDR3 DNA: TGCGCCAGCAGCCTACCCACCGGATACAGGGTTGGGGCCAACGTCCTGACTTTC.

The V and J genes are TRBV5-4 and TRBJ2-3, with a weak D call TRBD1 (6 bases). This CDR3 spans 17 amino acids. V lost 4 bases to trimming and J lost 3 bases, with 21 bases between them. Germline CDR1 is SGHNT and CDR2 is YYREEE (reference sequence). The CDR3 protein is CASSQTYTGKWTDTQYF. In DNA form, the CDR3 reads TGTGCCAGCAGCCAAACCTATACAGGGAAATGGACAGATACGCAGTATTTT.

The CDR3 is CASSQDWVPGQGNGYTF. The CDR3 bases are TGCGCCAGCAGCCAAGATTGGGTACCGGGACAGGGGAATGGCTACACCTTC. The rearrangement uses TRBV4-3 and TRBJ1-2, with TRBD1 identical over 10 bases. This CDR3 region has 17 residues. Germline trimming cut 0 bases from V and 6 bases from J; bases unmatched to any gene: 10. In germline, CDR1 is LGHNA, CDR2 YSLEER.

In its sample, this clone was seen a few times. CDR3 nucleotide sequence: TGTGCCAGCAGTGAGGGGCCGGATACGGATACGCAGTATTTT. Its translation: CASSEGPDTDTQYF. This rearrangement joins TRBV2 to TRBJ2-3; perhaps TRBD1 as D (5 bases). V dropped 3 bases and J dropped 6 bases, with 13 bases sitting between them. CDR1 SNHLY and CDR2 FYNNEI come from the germline V gene. This CDR3 is built from 14 residues.

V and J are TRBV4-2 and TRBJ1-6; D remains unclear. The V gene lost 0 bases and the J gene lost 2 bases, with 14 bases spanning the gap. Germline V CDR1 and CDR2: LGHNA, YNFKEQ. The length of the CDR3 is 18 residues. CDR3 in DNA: TGTGCCAGCAGCCAAGATTGGACCCGGCAGCCCTATAATTCACCCCTCCACTTT. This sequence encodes CASSQDWTRQPYNSPLHF.

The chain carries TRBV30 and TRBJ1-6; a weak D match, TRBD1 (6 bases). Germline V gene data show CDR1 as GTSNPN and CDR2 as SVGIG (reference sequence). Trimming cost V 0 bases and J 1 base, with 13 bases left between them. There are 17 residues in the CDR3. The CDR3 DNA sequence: TGTGCCTGGAGTGTACCGGATAGGGGGTCCTATAATTCACCCCTCCACTTT. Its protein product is CAWSVPDRGSYNSPLHF. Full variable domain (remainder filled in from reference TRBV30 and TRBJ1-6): SQTIHQWPATLVQPVGSPLSLECTVEGTSNPNLYWYRQAAGRGLQLLFYSVGIGQISSEVPQNLSASRPQDRQFILSSKKLLLSDSGFYLCAWSVPDRGSYNSPLHFGNGTRLTVT.

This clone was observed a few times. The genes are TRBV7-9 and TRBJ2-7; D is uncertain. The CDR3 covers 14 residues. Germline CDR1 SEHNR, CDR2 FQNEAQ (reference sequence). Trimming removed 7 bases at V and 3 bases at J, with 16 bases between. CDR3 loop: CASNPGSSLYEQYF. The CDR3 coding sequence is TGTGCCAGCAACCCCGGGTCTTCCCTCTACGAGCAGTACTTC.

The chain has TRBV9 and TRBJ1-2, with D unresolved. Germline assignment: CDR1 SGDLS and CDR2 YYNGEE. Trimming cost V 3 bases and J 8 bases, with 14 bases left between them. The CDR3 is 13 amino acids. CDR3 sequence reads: CASSGGEGGGYTF. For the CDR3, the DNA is TGTGCCAGCAGCGGTGGCGAGGGCGGAGGCTACACCTTC.

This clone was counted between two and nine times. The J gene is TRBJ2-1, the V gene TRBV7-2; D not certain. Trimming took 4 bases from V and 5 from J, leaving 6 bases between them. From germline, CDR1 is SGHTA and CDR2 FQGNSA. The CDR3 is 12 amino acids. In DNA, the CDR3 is TGTGCCAGCAGCTCTGGCCACAATGAGCAGTTCTTC. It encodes CASSSGHNEQFF.

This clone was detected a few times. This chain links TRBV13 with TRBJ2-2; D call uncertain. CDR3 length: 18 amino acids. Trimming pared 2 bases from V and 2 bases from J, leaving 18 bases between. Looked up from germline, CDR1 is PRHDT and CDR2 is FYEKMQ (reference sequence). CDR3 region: CASSLFVRVNSNTGELFF. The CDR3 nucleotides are TGTGCCAGCAGCTTATTCGTACGAGTGAACTCAAACACCGGGGAGCTGTTTTTT. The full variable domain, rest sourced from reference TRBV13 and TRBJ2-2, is AAGVIQSPRHLIKEKRETATLKCYPIPRHDTVYWYQQGPGQDPQFLISFYEKMQSDKGSIPDRFSAQQFSDYHSELNMSSLELGDSALYFCASSLFVRVNSNTGELFFGEGSRLTVL.

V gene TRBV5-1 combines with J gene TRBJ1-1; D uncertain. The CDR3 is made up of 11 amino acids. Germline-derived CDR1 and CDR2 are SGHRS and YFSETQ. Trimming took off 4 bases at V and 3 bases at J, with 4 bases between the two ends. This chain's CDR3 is CASSDYTEAFF. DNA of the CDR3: TGCGCCAGCAGCGACTACACTGAAGCTTTCTTT.

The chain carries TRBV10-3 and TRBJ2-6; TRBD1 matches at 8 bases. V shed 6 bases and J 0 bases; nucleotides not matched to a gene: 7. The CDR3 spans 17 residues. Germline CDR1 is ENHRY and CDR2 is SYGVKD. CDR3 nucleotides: TGTGCCATCAGCCCCAGGGGGCGTACCTCTGGGGCCAACGTCCTGACTTTC. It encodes CAISPRGRTSGANVLTF.

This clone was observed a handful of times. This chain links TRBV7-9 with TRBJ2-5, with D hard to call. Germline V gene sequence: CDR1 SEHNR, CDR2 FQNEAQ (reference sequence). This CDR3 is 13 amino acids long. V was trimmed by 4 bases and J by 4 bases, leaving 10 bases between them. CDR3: CASSSFSAETQYF. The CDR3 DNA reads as TGTGCCAGCAGCTCCTTCTCCGCAGAGACCCAGTACTTC.

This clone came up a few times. CDR3 residues: CASSLARAGDGYTF. The CDR3 region has the DNA TGCGCCAGCAGCTTGGCCAGGGCAGGGGATGGCTACACCTTC. The rearrangement joins TRBV5-1 to TRBJ1-2; the D gene is possibly TRBD1 (6 bases). Germline loops: CDR1 SGHRS, CDR2 YFSETQ. Trimming removed 0 bases from V and 6 bases from J, with 12 bases in between. CDR3 size: 14 residues.